This TCR beta chain was documented in a study of blood T cell repertoires in COVID-19 (dated by TCRdb to 2019 to 2021). Regarding the complete study: Samples covering the acute and convalescent phases of COVID-19 were provided by collaborators in the United States, Italy and Spain. Where HLA class I and class II types were available, the types were taken from metadata supplied by the sample provider, not from assay-based typing. Samples were obtained from the ongoing ImmuneRACE study (first 160 participants) and from 950 to 1,500 subjects provided by 6 global collaborators. The dataset comprised deeply sampled blood TCRbeta repertoires from subjects exposed to, actively infected with, or recovered from COVID-19. Sample metadata almost always included a de-identified subject ID, COVID-19 status, age in years and sex. The prospective study material was composed of cDNA or gDNA derived from T cells, B-cell-depleted T cells, or PBMCs. The repertoires were released in a freely available public database intended as a resource for research on the immune response to SARS-CoV-2. What the work shows at the level of the full study, not this receptor alone: Clinical and demographic metadata were provided uncurated, with the amount varying by source and participant.

TCRbeta CDR3 regions were amplified from genomic DNA by means of the immunoSEQ Assay, a bias-controlled multiplex PCR. In the original analysis: The number of nucleated cells in each sample was estimated by amplification of reference gene primers within the assay. To quantify the absolute abundance of each unique TCRbeta CDR3 rearrangement, sequence reads were collapsed and filtered. For each sample, productive Simpson clonality was calculated as the square root of Simpson's diversity index across productive rearrangements. As stored in TCRdb, this immuneACCESS dataset retains in-frame rearrangements with V and J assigned. A fraction of the clones does not appear; measured against another copy, unresolved V genes explain less than half of the discrepancy, and the remainder lacks a known reason. Clone size and the V and J calls come from that table; the DNA yielded D and trimming. The sample yields 300,000 to 450,000 clones; around 85% were counted once. The ten largest clones capture roughly 3.7% of the sample.

This clone was observed once. Its antigen is not yet known. No quality values exist for individual bases; no much larger clone is one base distant. The collaborating institutions used their own protocols to collect whole blood in K2EDTA tubes. For TCRbeta analysis, collaborators shipped samples in one of three forms: frozen whole blood, isolated PBMCs, or DNA extracted from either of those sample types. V lost 2 bases and J lost 0 bases; the stretch between them is 10 bases long. Looking up the germline V gene yields CDR1 MGHDK and CDR2 SYGVNS. Including cysteine and phenylalanine, the CDR3 has 16 amino acids. Only the CDR3 DNA stays, 48 bases, in frame from base 1.

Rearrangement joined TRBV25-1 to TRBJ1-4; a weak D assignment points to TRBD1 (6 bases agree). Input material: peripheral blood. The sequence derives from a woman younger than 35 with acute or convalescent COVID-19. The CDR3 amino acid sequence is: CASSEGQTATNEKLFF. The DNA sequence is as follows: TGTGCCAGCAGTGAAGGACAGACCGCAACTAATGAAAAACTGTTTTTT.